This entry concerns a single T cell receptor beta chain. As yet, its antigen is unknown. The sample is drawn from a study of long-term antiretroviral therapy in people with HIV. Broader study findings: Blood dating 2004 to 2017 may reflect older ART regimens. At every time point, clones expanded before ART dominated the repertoire.

CDR1 is SGHVS, CDR2 FQNEAQ, per germline. Trimming at V came to 5 bases and at J to 11 bases, leaving 10 bases not matched to a gene. The CDR3 has 13 residues. Each contributor possessed a minimum of one pre-ART and a minimum of two post-ART PBMC samples. Every single participant having HIV got treatment inside the United States. Running of the v3.0 immunoSEQ assay took place at survey level. Profiled with immunoSEQ multiplex PCR; TCRdb holds only in-frame clones, not every one. This sample has about 27,000 clones, with 60% to 80% found just once. The receptor comes from a man younger than 40 with HIV. The gene calls are TRBV7-8 and TRBJ2-7, with 9 nucleotides matching TRBD1. The sample here was unsorted PBMCs, taken 2.1 years after starting antiretroviral therapy. The CDR3 nucleotides read TGTGCCAGCAGCCCCACCGTGGGACAGGGAGAGTACTTC. Protein: CASSPTVGQGEYF.